These 5 T cell receptor beta chains originate from one sample sequenced in a study of control samples from healthy donors and cancer patients (TCRdb year 2020). Library method: the immunoSEQ multiplex PCR assay. TCRdb re-hosts the immuneACCESS table, in-frame sequences only. Its copies lack some clones; in the studies checked, an unresolved V gene accounts for under half of them, and the cause for the rest is not known. A total of about 27,000 clones appear in this sample, approximately 90% of them only once. The ten largest make up about an eighth of the sample. Source material: PBMCs. Receptor source: a man in his forties or fifties with lung cancer.

This chain uses TRBV6-2 or TRBV6-3 with TRBJ1-2; the match to TRBD1 covers 8 bases. There are 16 residues in the CDR3. Germline V gene lookup returns CDR1 MNHEY and CDR2 SVGEGT. V shed 5 bases, J shed 2 bases, and the junction held 10 bases outside the gene matches. The CDR3 reads CASSTPGQASNYGYTF. The DNA of the CDR3 is TGTGCCAGCAGTACCCCGGGACAGGCTTCCAACTATGGCTACACCTTC.

The rearrangement links TRBV5-1 to TRBJ2-7; D is uncertain. There are 12 residues in the CDR3. Germline CDR1 SGHRS, CDR2 YFSETQ. The ends were cut back, 0 bases at V and 5 bases at J, with 6 bases in the middle. This CDR3 reads CASSLGVDEQYF. The CDR3 DNA sequence: TGCGCCAGCAGCTTGGGTGTAGACGAGCAGTACTTC. The complete variable domain, with remaining parts taken from reference TRBV5-1 and TRBJ2-7, reads KAGVTQTPRYLIKTRGQQVTLSCSPISGHRSVSWYQQTPGQGLQFLFEYFSETQRNKGNFPGRFSGRQFSNSRSEMNVSTLELGDSALYLCASSLGVDEQYFGPGTRLTVT.

The J gene is TRBJ2-2, the V gene TRBV18; D unresolved. CDR1 is KGHSH and CDR2 is LQKENI in the germline V gene. V lost 2 bases to trimming and J lost 1 base, with 5 bases between them. This CDR3 is built from 14 residues. CDR3 amino acids: CASSPTWNTGELFF. The CDR3 DNA reads TGTGCCAGCTCACCAACGTGGAACACCGGGGAGCTGTTTTTT.

This sequence joins TRBV2 and TRBJ2-2; D possibly corresponds to TRBD2 (5 bases). CDR1 and CDR2 (germline): SNHLY, FYNNEI. V dropped 11 bases and J dropped 3 bases, with 10 bases sitting between them. The CDR3 runs to 12 residues. The CDR3 protein is CALSGDTGELFF. The DNA for the CDR3 is TGTGCCTTATCCGGGGACACCGGGGAGCTGTTTTTT.

The V call is TRBV2, the J call TRBJ2-3; 11 nucleotides align to TRBD1. V shed 7 bases, J shed 4 bases, and the junction held 7 bases outside the gene matches. CDR3 length: 15 residues. Germline CDR1 and CDR2: SNHLY and FYNNEI. CDR3 in amino acids: CASKGPGQGADTQYF. The CDR3 DNA is TGTGCCAGCAAGGGGCCGGGACAGGGGGCAGATACGCAGTATTTT.